What follows are 10 T cell receptor beta chains derived from one specimen sequenced in a study of T cells in Graves' hyperthyroidism and ophthalmopathy. Amplified TCR beta CDR3 regions derived from RNA transcripts. Initially, a first-round RT-PCR of the TCR CDR3 employed the HTBI primer set. TCRdb itself ran the multiplex PCR reads through MiXCR, one entry per CDR3 protein. The top ten clones hold around two thirds of a sample with around 300,000 distinct CDR3 sequences, 20% to 25% of them seen once. Sequenced sample: blood. These receptors all come from a man aged 25 to 40 with Graves' ophthalmopathy.

In this sample, this clonotype turned up many times. The rearrangement uses TRBV11-3 and TRBJ1-2; D call uncertain. The CDR3 has 13 residues. In germline, CDR1 is SGHNT, CDR2 YENEEA. Trimming took off 2 bases at V and 4 bases at J, with 8 bases between the two ends. The CDR3 protein is CASSLRESYGYTF. The CDR3 DNA follows: TGTGCCAGCAGCTTACGAGAATCCTATGGCTACACCTTC. Using reference TRBV11-3 and TRBJ1-2 for the parts outside the CDR3, the full variable domain is EAGVVQSPRYKIIEKKQPVAFWCNPISGHNTLYWYLQNLGQGPELLIRYENEEAVDDSQLPKDRFSAERLKGVDSTLKIQPAELGDSAVYLCASSLRESYGYTFGSGTRLTVV.

Many counts were recorded for this clonotype. The chain carries TRBV3-1 and TRBJ1-2; TRBD1 matches 9 bases. V shed 3 bases and J 8 bases; nucleotides not matched to a gene: 10. The germline V gene encodes CDR1 LGHDT and CDR2 YNNKEL (reference sequence). The length of the CDR3 is 15 residues. CDR3 residues: CASSHLRQGGSGYTF. CDR3 DNA sequence: TGTGCCAGCAGCCACCTACGACAGGGGGGTTCGGGCTACACCTTC.

The gene calls are TRBV20-1 and TRBJ1-5, with 7 nucleotides matching TRBD1. Germline values: CDR1 DFQATT, CDR2 SNEGSKA (reference sequence). This CDR3 spans 15 amino acids. V dropped 3 bases and J dropped 1; count of bases not matched to a gene: 6. In nucleotides, the CDR3 is TGCAGTGCTAGGACCTCGGGACAGAGCAATCAGCCCCAGCATTTT. It translates to CSARTSGQSNQPQHF.

On this clonotype itself: Since a much larger clone is just one base distant, this may be a read error. The chain carries TRBV7-8 and TRBJ1-2; 9 nucleotides line up with TRBD1. CDR3 length: 18 residues. From germline, CDR1 is SGHVS and CDR2 FQNEAQ. The CDR3 sequence is CASSHRDRVVPSDYGCTF. CDR3 in DNA: TGTGCCAGCAGCCACCGGGACAGGGTCGTACCGTCGGACTATGGCTGCACCTTC.

This clonotype was picked up a small number of times. CDR3 sequence (DNA): TGCAGTGCACCAAAGAGCGCCGGGGAGCTGTTTTTT. Translated: CSAPKSAGELFF. The rearrangement joins TRBV20-1 to TRBJ2-2; D is unresolved. This CDR3 has 12 residues. Looked up from germline, CDR1 is DFQATT and CDR2 is SNEGSKA (reference sequence). V gave up 6 bases and J gave up 6 bases, with 11 bases separating them.

This clonotype occurred once. A single base separates this from a much larger clone, so it may be a read error. This chain joins TRBV2 and TRBJ2-5; TRBD2 matches at 9 bases. V shed 4 bases, J shed 5 bases, and the junction held 8 bases outside the gene matches. In germline, CDR1 is SNHLY, CDR2 FYNNEI. The CDR3 is 15 amino acids. Here the CDR3 reads CASSGPGTSWETQYF. CDR3 coding DNA: TGTGCCAGCAGTGGTCCCGGGACTAGCTGGGAGACCCAGTACTTC. The variable domain in full, completed from reference TRBV2 and TRBJ2-5, reads EPEVTQTPSHQVTQMGQEVILRCVPISNHLYFYWYRQILGQKVEFLVSFYNNEISEKSEIFDDQFSVERPDGSNFTLKIRSTKLEDSAMYFCASSGPGTSWETQYFGPGTRLLVL.

Concerning this clonotype: This may be a read error, as it is one base from a much larger clone. The rearrangement joins TRBV18 to TRBJ1-1; D unresolved. Germline values: CDR1 KGHSH, CDR2 LQKENI. This CDR3 is 12 amino acids long. Written as DNA, the CDR3 is TGTGCCAGCCCACCCGAAGAAGGGAGGGCTTTCTTT. It translates to CASPPEEGRAFF.

This clonotype was recorded at least ten times. The chain has TRBV3-1 and TRBJ2-1; 11 bases are shared with TRBD2. Per germline, CDR1 LGHDT and CDR2 YNNKEL (reference sequence). The V and J ends lost 0 bases and 0 bases, in that order; junction bases with no gene match: 7. The CDR3 runs to 19 residues. For the CDR3, the DNA is TGTGCCAGCAGCCAAGACACACTAGCGGGAGAGGGCTCCTACAATGAGCAGTTCTTC. This sequence encodes CASSQDTLAGEGSYNEQFF.

This clonotype was recorded a few times. The V gene is TRBV11-3, the J gene TRBJ2-1; 7 bases map to TRBD2. Germline loops: CDR1 SGHNT, CDR2 YENEEA. This CDR3 is 13 amino acids long. Here the CDR3 DNA reads TGTGCTAGTGGTTGGGGCGGGAGTGATGAGCAGTTCTTC. Its protein is CASGWGGSDEQFF. Filled out from reference TRBV11-3 and TRBJ2-1, the complete variable domain reads EAGVVQSPRYKIIEKKQPVAFWCNPISGHNTLYWYLQNLGQGPELLIRYENEEAVDDSQLPKDRFSAERLKGVDSTLKIQPAELGDSAVYLCASGWGGSDEQFFGPGTRLTVL.

Many counts were recorded for this clonotype. The J gene is TRBJ2-3, the V gene TRBV12-3 or TRBV12-4, with a weak D call TRBD1 (5 bases). This CDR3 has 14 amino acids. V was clipped by 7 bases and J by 4 bases, with 15 bases between them. CDR3: CASTLGHPSDTQYF. CDR3 nucleotides: TGTGCCAGCACCCTAGGACATCCCTCAGATACGCAGTATTTT.